The rows below give T cell receptor beta chains drawn from one sample of a study of CD8 T cells in ankylosing spondylitis. TCRdb called the 5' RACE reads again in MiXCR, with one record for every CDR3 protein. The table shows 220,000 or so distinct CDR3 sequences, with around 16% occurring only once. The specimen was blood, either unsorted or a sorted T cell fraction (not recorded which). All receptors come from a male donor with ankylosing spondylitis. Each CDR3 is given with its conserved first and last residue. Each record gives: V gene, D gene, clone size, J gene, CDR3 protein, CDR3 DNA. A D gene is named only where the DNA matches it firmly. Some rows have no size entry. The others give once, few or many, or a class for an expanded clone.

TRBV20-1	-	-	TRBJ2-7	CSARVDGMSSYEQYF	TGCAGTGCTAGAGTTGACGGAATGAGCTCCTACGAGCAGTACTTC
TRBV6-2/TRBV6-3	-	-	TRBJ2-3	CASSFFSSVAPAQYF	TGTGCCAGCAGTTTCTTTTCCTCCGTCGCCCCGGCGCAGTATTTT
TRBV28	-	-	TRBJ2-3	CASSSLDRTSTDTQYF	TGTGCCAGCAGTTCCCTGGACAGAACTAGCACAGATACGCAGTATTTT
TRBV20-1	TRBD1	-	TRBJ2-7	CSAGQDAPYEQYF	TGCAGTGCCGGACAGGATGCCCCCTACGAGCAGTACTTC
TRBV2	-	few	TRBJ1-4	CASRLGTDEKLFF	TGTGCCAGCAGGTTGGGGACTGATGAAAAACTGTTTTTT
TRBV7-6	-	-	TRBJ2-2	CASSLGPAPGELFF	TGTGCCAGCAGCTTAGGCCCGGCTCCCGGGGAGCTGTTTTTT
TRBV27	TRBD1	few	TRBJ2-7	CASRGWTGGLREQYF	TGTGCCAGCAGGGGATGGACAGGGGGCCTAAGGGAGCAGTACTTC
TRBV29-1	TRBD1	many	TRBJ2-7	CSVLTRDRDHEQYF	TGCAGCGTCCTGACCCGGGACAGGGACCACGAGCAGTACTTC
TRBV29-1	-	many	TRBJ1-1	CSVERDTEAFF	TGCAGCGTTGAAAGGGACACTGAAGCTTTCTTT
TRBV11-2	-	-	TRBJ2-1	CASSLVTRDEQFF	TGTGCCAGCAGCTTAGTCACCCGCGATGAGCAGTTCTTC
TRBV7-9	-	-	TRBJ2-1	CASSADPSSYNEQFF	TGTGCCAGCAGCGCAGACCCCAGCTCCTACAATGAGCAGTTCTTC
TRBV5-1	TRBD2	few	TRBJ2-3	CASSTWTSGSGDTQYF	TGCGCCAGCAGCACCTGGACTAGCGGGAGTGGTGATACGCAGTATTTT
TRBV7-3	-	few	TRBJ2-2	CASSPTSFNTGELFF	TGTGCCAGCAGCCCCACTAGCTTTAACACCGGGGAGCTGTTTTTT
TRBV20-1	-	-	TRBJ1-1	CSATMAENTEAFF	TGCAGTGCTACGATGGCAGAGAACACTGAAGCTTTCTTT
TRBV7-3	-	-	TRBJ2-7	CASVRQWSPYEQYF	TGTGCCAGCGTCCGGCAATGGAGCCCTTACGAGCAGTACTTC
TRBV4-3	TRBD2	few	TRBJ2-1	CASRVGLAGYNEQFF	TGCGCCAGCAGAGTCGGACTAGCGGGTTACAATGAGCAGTTCTTC
TRBV7-9	-	-	TRBJ2-5	CASSLVAVQAQYF	TGTGCCAGCAGCTTAGTAGCGGTGCAGGCCCAGTACTTC
TRBV6-1	TRBD1	few	TRBJ1-5	CASTNRGGNQPQHF	TGTGCCAGCACCAACAGGGGAGGAAATCAGCCCCAGCATTTT
TRBV5-4	TRBD1	few	TRBJ2-1	CASSLDRAGGTYNEQFF	TGTGCCAGCAGCTTGGACCGGGCAGGGGGCACCTACAATGAGCAGTTCTTC
TRBV7-3	-	few	TRBJ2-2	CASSPEVASTGELFF	TGTGCCAGCAGCCCCGAGGTGGCTTCCACCGGGGAGCTGTTTTTT
TRBV27	-	-	TRBJ1-6	CASSFLNSPLHF	TGTGCCAGCAGTTTCTTAAATTCACCCCTCCACTTT
TRBV3-1	-	-	TRBJ2-7	CASSQAGRGSESYEQYF	TGTGCCAGCAGCCAAGCGGGGAGAGGCTCCGAGTCTTACGAGCAGTACTTC
TRBV10-3	-	-	TRBJ1-5	CAISESWGSSNQPQHF	TGTGCCATCAGTGAGTCTTGGGGATCTAGCAATCAGCCCCAGCATTTT
TRBV6-1	-	few	TRBJ1-4	CASSRTADDEKLFF	TGTGCCAGCAGTCGGACCGCGGACGATGAAAAACTGTTTTTT
TRBV11-1	TRBD2	-	TRBJ2-1	CASSFPTSGGGVYNEQFF	TGTGCCAGCAGCTTCCCGACTAGCGGGGGAGGGGTCTACAATGAGCAGTTCTTC
TRBV29-1	TRBD2	few	TRBJ2-7	CSVVPAGPSSYEQYF	TGCAGCGTTGTCCCAGCGGGGCCAAGCTCCTACGAGCAGTACTTC
TRBV4-3	TRBD2	-	TRBJ2-1	CASSQDFWREGGNEQFF	TGCGCCAGCAGCCAAGATTTTTGGCGGGAGGGAGGGAATGAGCAGTTCTTC
TRBV29-1	TRBD1	many	TRBJ2-3	CSSIPRDRGTDTQYF	TGCAGCTCTATCCCCCGGGACAGGGGTACAGATACGCAGTATTTT
TRBV7-8	-	-	TRBJ2-7	CASSLRLAVYEQYF	TGTGCCAGCAGCTTACGATTAGCGGTCTACGAGCAGTACTTC
TRBV11-1	TRBD2	few	TRBJ2-2	CASSLGVSGTSLTGELFF	TGTGCCAGCAGCTTAGGGGTGTCGGGGACTAGCCTTACCGGGGAGCTGTTTTTT
TRBV20-1	-	-	TRBJ2-5	CSARDLWGFGQPQETQYF	TGCAGTGCTAGAGATCTATGGGGGTTTGGGCAACCCCAAGAGACCCAGTACTTC
TRBV4-3	TRBD2	-	TRBJ2-2	CASSQVGGRELSNTGELFF	TGCGCCAGCAGCCAAGTCGGCGGGAGGGAGTTGAGTAACACCGGGGAGCTGTTTTTT
TRBV12-3/TRBV12-4	TRBD2	few	TRBJ2-5	CASSPSGGAWETQYF	TGTGCCAGCAGTCCGAGCGGGGGGGCCTGGGAGACCCAGTACTTC
TRBV14	-	few	TRBJ1-2	CASSQERDYGYTF	TGTGCCAGCAGCCAAGAACGCGATTATGGCTACACCTTC
TRBV28	TRBD2	-	TRBJ2-2	CASSLGRERRTGELFF	TGTGCCAGCAGTTTAGGGCGGGAGAGGCGCACCGGGGAGCTGTTTTTT
TRBV20-1	TRBD1	many	TRBJ1-1	CSARGGQGVPSDTEAFF	TGCAGTGCTAGAGGAGGACAGGGGGTACCTTCGGACACTGAAGCTTTCTTT
TRBV5-6	-	many	TRBJ2-7	CASSLGPENYYEQYF	TGTGCCAGCAGCTTGGGACCGGAAAATTACTACGAGCAGTACTTC
TRBV12-3/TRBV12-4	-	few	TRBJ2-7	CASSSEIGRSYEQYF	TGTGCCAGCAGTTCGGAAATCGGAAGGAGTTACGAGCAGTACTTC
TRBV29-1	TRBD1	few	TRBJ2-2	CSVDGTGGATGELFF	TGCAGCGTTGATGGGACAGGGGGGGCCACCGGGGAGCTGTTTTTT
TRBV12-3/TRBV12-4	-	many	TRBJ1-6	CASRWIEPDSPLHF	TGTGCCAGCCGGTGGATTGAGCCCGATTCACCCCTCCACTTT
TRBV2	-	-	TRBJ1-2	CASSEALKGPSYGYTF	TGTGCCAGCAGTGAAGCGCTTAAGGGGCCGAGCTATGGCTACACCTTC
TRBV7-9	-	few	TRBJ1-1	CASSRDWGHTEAFF	TGTGCCAGCAGTCGTGACTGGGGGCACACTGAAGCTTTCTTT